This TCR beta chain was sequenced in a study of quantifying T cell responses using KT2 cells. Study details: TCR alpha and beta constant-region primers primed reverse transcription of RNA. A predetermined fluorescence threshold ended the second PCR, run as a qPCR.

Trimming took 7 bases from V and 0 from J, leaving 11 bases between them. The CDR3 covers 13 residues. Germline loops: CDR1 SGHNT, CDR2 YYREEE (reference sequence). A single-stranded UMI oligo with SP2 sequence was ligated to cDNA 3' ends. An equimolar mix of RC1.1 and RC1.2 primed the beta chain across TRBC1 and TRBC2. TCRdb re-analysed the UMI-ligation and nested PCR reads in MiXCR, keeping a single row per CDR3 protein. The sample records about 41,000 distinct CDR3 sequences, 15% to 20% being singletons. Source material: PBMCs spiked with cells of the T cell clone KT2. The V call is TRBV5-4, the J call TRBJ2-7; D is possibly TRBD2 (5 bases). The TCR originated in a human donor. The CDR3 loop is CASGSSRSYEQYF. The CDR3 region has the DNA TGTGCCAGCGGATCTAGCCGCTCCTACGAGCAGTACTTC.